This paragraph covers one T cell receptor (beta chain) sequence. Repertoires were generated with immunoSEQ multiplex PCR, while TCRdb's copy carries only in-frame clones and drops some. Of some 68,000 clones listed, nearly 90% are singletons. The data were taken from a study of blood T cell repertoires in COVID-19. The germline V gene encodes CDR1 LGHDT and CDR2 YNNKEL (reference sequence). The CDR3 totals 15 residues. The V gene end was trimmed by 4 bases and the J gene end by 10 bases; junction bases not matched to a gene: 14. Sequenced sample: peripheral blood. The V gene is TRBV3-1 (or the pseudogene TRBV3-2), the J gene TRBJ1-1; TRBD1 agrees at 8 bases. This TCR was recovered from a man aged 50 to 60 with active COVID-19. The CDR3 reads CASSPSGGAGMGAFF. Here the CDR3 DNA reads TGTGCCAGCAGCCCGTCAGGGGGCGCCGGGATGGGAGCTTTCTTT.